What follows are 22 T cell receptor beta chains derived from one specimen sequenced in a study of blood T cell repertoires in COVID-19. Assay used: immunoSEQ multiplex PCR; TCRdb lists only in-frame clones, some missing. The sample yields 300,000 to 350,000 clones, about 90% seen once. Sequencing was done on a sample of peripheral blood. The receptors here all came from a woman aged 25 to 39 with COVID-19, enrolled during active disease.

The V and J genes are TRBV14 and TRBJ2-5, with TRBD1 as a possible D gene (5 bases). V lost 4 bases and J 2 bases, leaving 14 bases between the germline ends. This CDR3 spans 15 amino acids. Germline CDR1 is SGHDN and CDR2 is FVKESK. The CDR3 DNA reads TGTGCCAGCAGCCCCGCCCAGGGCCGACAAGAGACCCAGTACTTC. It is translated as CASSPAQGRQETQYF.

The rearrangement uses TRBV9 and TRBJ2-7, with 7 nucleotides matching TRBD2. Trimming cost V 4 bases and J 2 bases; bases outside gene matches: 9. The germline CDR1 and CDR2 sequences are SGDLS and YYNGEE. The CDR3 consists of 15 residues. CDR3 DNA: TGTGCCAGCAGCCAGGTGGGGGGGGAAACCTACGAGCAGTACTTC. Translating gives CASSQVGGETYEQYF.

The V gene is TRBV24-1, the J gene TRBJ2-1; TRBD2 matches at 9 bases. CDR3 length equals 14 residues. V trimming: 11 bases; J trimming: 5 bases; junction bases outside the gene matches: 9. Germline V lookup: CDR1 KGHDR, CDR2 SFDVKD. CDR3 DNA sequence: TGTGCCAGCAATAGCGGGAGCGTAGACAATGAGCAGTTCTTC. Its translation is CASNSGSVDNEQFF.

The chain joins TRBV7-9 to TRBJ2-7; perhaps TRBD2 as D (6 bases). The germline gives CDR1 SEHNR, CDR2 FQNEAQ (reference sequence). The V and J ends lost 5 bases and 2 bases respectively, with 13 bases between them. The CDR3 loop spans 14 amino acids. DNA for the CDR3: TGTGCCAGCAGCCGGGGGACCTTAACCTACGAGCAGTACTTC. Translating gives CASSRGTLTYEQYF.

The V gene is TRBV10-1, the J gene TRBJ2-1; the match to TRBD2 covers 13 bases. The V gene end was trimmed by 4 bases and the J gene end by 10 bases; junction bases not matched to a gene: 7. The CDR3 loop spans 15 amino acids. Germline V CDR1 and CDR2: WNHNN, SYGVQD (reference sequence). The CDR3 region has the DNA TGCGCCAGCAGTGGACCCGGACTAGCGGGAGAGGAGCAGTTCTTC. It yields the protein CASSGPGLAGEEQFF.

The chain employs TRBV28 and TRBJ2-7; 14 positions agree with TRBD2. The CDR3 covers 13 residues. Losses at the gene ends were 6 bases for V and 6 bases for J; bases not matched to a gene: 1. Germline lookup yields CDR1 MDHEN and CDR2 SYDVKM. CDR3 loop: CASRGTSGSEQYF. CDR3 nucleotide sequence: TGTGCCAGCAGGGGGACTAGCGGGAGCGAGCAGTACTTC.

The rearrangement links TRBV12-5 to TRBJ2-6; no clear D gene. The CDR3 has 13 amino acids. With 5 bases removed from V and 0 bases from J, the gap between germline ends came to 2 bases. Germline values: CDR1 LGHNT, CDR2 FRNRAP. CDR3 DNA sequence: TGTGCTAGTGGTCGCTCTGGGGCCAACGTCCTGACTTTC. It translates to CASGRSGANVLTF.

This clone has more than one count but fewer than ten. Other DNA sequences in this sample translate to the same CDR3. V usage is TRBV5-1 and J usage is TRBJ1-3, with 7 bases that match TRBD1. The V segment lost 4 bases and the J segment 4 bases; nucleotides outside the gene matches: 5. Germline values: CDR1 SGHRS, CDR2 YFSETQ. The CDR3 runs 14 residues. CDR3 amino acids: CASSLGGEGNTIYF. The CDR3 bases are TGCGCCAGCAGCCTAGGGGGCGAGGGAAACACCATATATTTT.

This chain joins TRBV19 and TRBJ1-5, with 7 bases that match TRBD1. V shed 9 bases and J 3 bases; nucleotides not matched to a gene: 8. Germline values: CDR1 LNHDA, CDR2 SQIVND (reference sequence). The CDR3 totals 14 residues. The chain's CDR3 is CASGDREANQPQHF. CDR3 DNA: TGTGCCAGCGGTGACAGGGAGGCCAATCAGCCCCAGCATTTT.

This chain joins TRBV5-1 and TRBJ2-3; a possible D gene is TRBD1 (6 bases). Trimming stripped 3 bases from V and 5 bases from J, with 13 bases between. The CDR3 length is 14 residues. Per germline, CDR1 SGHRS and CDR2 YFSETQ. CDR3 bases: TGCGCCAGCAGCTCTGACAGGTTCCTAGATACGCAGTATTTT. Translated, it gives CASSSDRFLDTQYF. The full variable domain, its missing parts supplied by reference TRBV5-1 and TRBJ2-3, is KAGVTQTPRYLIKTRGQQVTLSCSPISGHRSVSWYQQTPGQGLQFLFEYFSETQRNKGNFPGRFSGRQFSNSRSEMNVSTLELGDSALYLCASSSDRFLDTQYFGPGTRLTVL.

This CDR3 reads CASSLAQTGMKTQYF. CDR3 nucleotides: TGTGCCAGCAGCTTAGCCCAAACAGGGATGAAGACCCAGTACTTC. The chain recombines TRBV7-3 with TRBJ2-5; D might be TRBD1 (6 bases). V lost 2 bases, J lost 6 bases, and 16 bases lay in between. The CDR3 covers 15 residues. Per the germline V gene, CDR1 is SGHTA and CDR2 is FQGTGA.

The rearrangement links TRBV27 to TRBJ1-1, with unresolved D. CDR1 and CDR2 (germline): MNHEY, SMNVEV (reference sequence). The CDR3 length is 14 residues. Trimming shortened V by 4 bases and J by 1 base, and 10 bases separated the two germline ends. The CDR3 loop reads CASSSSGTNTEAFF. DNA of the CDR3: TGTGCCAGCAGTTCGTCTGGCACGAACACTGAAGCTTTCTTT.

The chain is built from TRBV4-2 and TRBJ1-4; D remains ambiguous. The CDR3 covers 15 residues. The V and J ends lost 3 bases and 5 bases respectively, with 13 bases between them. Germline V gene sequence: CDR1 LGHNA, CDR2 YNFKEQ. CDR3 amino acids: CASSQEEGWNEKLFF. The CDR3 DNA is TGTGCCAGCAGCCAGGAAGAGGGTTGGAATGAAAAACTGTTTTTT.

The CDR3 nucleotides are TGTGCCAGCAGTAAACAGGGGATACATAATTCACCCCTCCACTTT. It encodes CASSKQGIHNSPLHF. The chain recombines TRBV2 with TRBJ1-6; 7 nucleotides match TRBD1. J was trimmed by 5 bases and V by 5 bases; bases with no gene match: 6. The germline V gene has CDR1 SNHLY and CDR2 FYNNEI. CDR3 length: 15 amino acids.

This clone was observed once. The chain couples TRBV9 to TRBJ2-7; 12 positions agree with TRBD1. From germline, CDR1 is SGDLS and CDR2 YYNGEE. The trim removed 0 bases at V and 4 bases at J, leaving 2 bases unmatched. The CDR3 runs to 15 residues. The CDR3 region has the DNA TGTGCCAGCAGCGTAGCGGGACAGGGGGCATACGAGCAGTACTTC. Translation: CASSVAGQGAYEQYF.

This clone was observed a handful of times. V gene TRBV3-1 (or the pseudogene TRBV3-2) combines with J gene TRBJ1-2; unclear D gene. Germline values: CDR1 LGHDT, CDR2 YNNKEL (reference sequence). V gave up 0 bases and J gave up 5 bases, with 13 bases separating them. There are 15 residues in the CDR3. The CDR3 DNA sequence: TGTGCCAGCAGCCAAGAAGGTGGAATAGCTTATGGCTACACCTTC. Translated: CASSQEGGIAYGYTF.

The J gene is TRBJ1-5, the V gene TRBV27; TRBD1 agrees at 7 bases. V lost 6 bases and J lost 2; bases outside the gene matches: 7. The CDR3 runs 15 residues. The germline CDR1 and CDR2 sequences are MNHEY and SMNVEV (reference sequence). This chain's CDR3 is CASRQGGMGNQPQHF. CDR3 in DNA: TGTGCCAGCAGGCAGGGGGGCATGGGCAATCAGCCCCAGCATTTT.

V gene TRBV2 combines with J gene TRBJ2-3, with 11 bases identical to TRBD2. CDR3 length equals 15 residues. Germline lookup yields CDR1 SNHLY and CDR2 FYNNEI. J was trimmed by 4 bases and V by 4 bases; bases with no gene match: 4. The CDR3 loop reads CASSGLAGLADTQYF. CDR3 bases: TGTGCCAGCAGTGGACTAGCGGGATTGGCAGATACGCAGTATTTT.

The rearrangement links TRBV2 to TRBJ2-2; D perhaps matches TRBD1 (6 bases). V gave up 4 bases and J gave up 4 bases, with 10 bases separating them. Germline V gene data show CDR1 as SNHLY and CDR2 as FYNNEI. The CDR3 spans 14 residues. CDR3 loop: CASSVIQGTGELFF. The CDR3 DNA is TGTGCCAGCAGTGTTATACAGGGCACCGGGGAGCTGTTTTTT.

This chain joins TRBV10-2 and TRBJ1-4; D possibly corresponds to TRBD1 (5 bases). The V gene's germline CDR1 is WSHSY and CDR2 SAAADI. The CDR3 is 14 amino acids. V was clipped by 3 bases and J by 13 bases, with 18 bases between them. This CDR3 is CASSDGTAREGLFF. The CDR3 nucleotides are TGCGCCAGCAGTGACGGGACCGCTCGGGAGGGACTGTTTTTT.

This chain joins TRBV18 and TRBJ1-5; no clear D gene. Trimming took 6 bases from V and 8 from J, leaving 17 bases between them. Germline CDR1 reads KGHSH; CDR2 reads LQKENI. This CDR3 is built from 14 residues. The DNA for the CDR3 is TGTGCCAGCTCCCCCTCGTTTGCGGAAGAGCCCCAGCATTTT. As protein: CASSPSFAEEPQHF.

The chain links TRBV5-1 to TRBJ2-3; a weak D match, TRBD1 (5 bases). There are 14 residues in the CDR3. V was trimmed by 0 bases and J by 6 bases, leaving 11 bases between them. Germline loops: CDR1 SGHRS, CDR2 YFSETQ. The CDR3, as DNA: TGCGCCAGCAGCTTGGCCAGGGATTATGATACGCAGTATTTT. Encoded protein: CASSLARDYDTQYF.